Following are 2 T cell receptor beta chains from one sample sequenced in a study of T-cell memory formation after mild COVID-19. Each CDR3 protein gets one entry after TCRdb re-called the 5' RACE reads with MiXCR. The table lists about 240,000 distinct CDR3 sequences, more than 8% of them singletons. The source material was PBMCs or a T cell subset sorted from them (not recorded which). The receptors originated from a man between 18 and 35 years old who had mild COVID-19 (a few samples of this study predate the infection). Cell type and time point are not known.

There are a few counts of this clonotype. The rearrangement uses TRBV2 and TRBJ2-5; 8 bases agree with TRBD2. Germline V gene lookup returns CDR1 SNHLY and CDR2 FYNNEI. The CDR3 contains 12 residues. Trimming took 9 bases from V and 3 from J; bases not matched to a gene: 3. The CDR3 reads CARRGDEETQYF. The CDR3 nucleotides read TGTGCCAGGCGGGGGGACGAAGAGACCCAGTACTTC.

This rearrangement joins TRBV5-1 to TRBJ2-7; 9 nucleotides line up with TRBD1. V shed 4 bases and J 0 bases; nucleotides not matched to a gene: 8. CDR1 is SGHRS and CDR2 is YFSETQ in the germline V gene. This CDR3 has 16 residues. CDR3 in DNA: TGCGCCAGCAGCCTTATGGGGACAGGGAGCTCCTACGAGCAGTACTTC. Protein sequence: CASSLMGTGSSYEQYF.